Listed below are T cell receptor beta chains from one sample, sequenced in a study of T cell responses to AZD1222 COVID-19 vaccine. Only in-frame clones appear in the TCRdb table, and some are missing; sequencing was by immunoSEQ multiplex PCR. Here the sample spans more than 80,000 clones, 70% to 90% being singletons. Sequenced here: peripheral blood, sampled 28 days after the second AZD1222 dose. All receptors derive from an adult who received the AZD1222 COVID-19 vaccine. Each CDR3 is given with its conserved first and last residue. D genes are given only for firm matches. Expanded clones get a size class; other rows say once, few or many, or leave the size out.

D gene: NA
clone size: once
V gene: TRBV5-5
J gene: TRBJ1-5
CDR3 protein: CASSFPGAEPQHF
CDR3 DNA: TGTGCCAGCAGCTTTCCGGGGGCTGAGCCCCAGCATTTT

D gene: TRBD1
clone size: NA
V gene: TRBV11-2
J gene: TRBJ1-4
CDR3 protein: CASSLEPGGVKLFF
CDR3 DNA: TGTGCCAGCAGCTTAGAACCAGGGGGCGTAAAACTGTTTTTT

D gene: NA
clone size: NA
V gene: TRBV12-5
J gene: TRBJ1-1
CDR3 protein: CASGTGLNTEAFF
CDR3 DNA: TGTGCTAGTGGCACCGGGTTGAACACTGAAGCTTTCTTT

D gene: TRBD2
clone size: few
V gene: TRBV6-1
J gene: TRBJ2-3
CDR3 protein: CASSELAGDTQYF
CDR3 DNA: TGTGCCAGCAGTGAATTAGCGGGAGATACGCAGTATTTT

D gene: NA
clone size: NA
V gene: TRBV7-9
J gene: TRBJ2-7
CDR3 protein: CASSFTASYEQYF
CDR3 DNA: TGTGCCAGCAGCTTTACAGCTTCCTACGAGCAGTACTTC

D gene: NA
clone size: NA
V gene: TRBV28
J gene: TRBJ1-4
CDR3 protein: CASSRGEKLFF
CDR3 DNA: TGTGCCAGCAGCCGCGGAGAAAAACTGTTTTTT

D gene: NA
clone size: NA
V gene: TRBV3-1/TRBV3-2
J gene: TRBJ1-6
CDR3 protein: CASSQGTVYNSPLHF
CDR3 DNA: TGTGCCAGCAGCCAAGGGACGGTTTATAATTCACCCCTCCACTTT

D gene: NA
clone size: NA
V gene: TRBV5-1
J gene: TRBJ1-4
CDR3 protein: CASSLATGLTNEKLFF
CDR3 DNA: TGCGCCAGCAGCTTGGCTACGGGACTGACTAATGAAAAACTGTTTTTT

D gene: TRBD2
clone size: NA
V gene: TRBV10-3
J gene: TRBJ2-1
CDR3 protein: CATKPGLAGSNEQFF
CDR3 DNA: TGTGCCACCAAACCGGGACTAGCGGGGAGCAATGAGCAGTTCTTC

D gene: NA
clone size: NA
V gene: TRBV19
J gene: TRBJ2-3
CDR3 protein: CASRNPASTDTQYF
CDR3 DNA: TGTGCCAGTCGAAACCCGGCTAGCACAGATACGCAGTATTTT